These T cell receptor beta chains were read from a single sample in a study of blood T cells in healthy people across ages. TCRdb ran MiXCR on the 5' RACE reads and lists one entry per CDR3 protein. The table shows just over 1 million distinct CDR3 sequences, with 35% to 50% occurring only once. Input material: blood. These receptors all stem from an older woman in good health. Both conserved end residues are part of each CDR3. Each record gives: J gene, D gene, clone size, V gene, CDR3 DNA, CDR3 protein. D genes are given only for firm matches. For some rows the clone size is stated as once, few or many, or as a class when expanded; others skip it.

TRBJ2-3	TRBD2	NA	TRBV20-1	TGCAGTGCACTGCTAGCGGGAGGGGCAGATACGCAGTATTTT	CSALLAGGADTQYF
TRBJ1-4	NA	NA	TRBV27	TGTGCCAGCAGTGGGGCGGGGGGGCCATCTGAAAAACTGTTTTTT	CASSGAGGPSEKLFF
TRBJ2-1	NA	NA	TRBV29-1	TGCAGCGTTGCCCCGACCTTGACCTACGAGCAGTTCTTC	CSVAPTLTYEQFF
TRBJ1-2	TRBD1	few	TRBV20-1	TGCAGTGCTAGCGAACAGGGGGCTTGGAATGGCTACACCTTC	CSASEQGAWNGYTF
TRBJ2-7	NA	NA	TRBV7-8	TGTGCCAGCAGCTTATACGGCGGGCTCGAGAACGAGCAGTACTTC	CASSLYGGLENEQYF
TRBJ1-2	NA	once	TRBV7-8	TGTGCCAGCAGCTTATCCGGGACCAACGGTGGCTACACCTTC	CASSLSGTNGGYTF
TRBJ2-7	TRBD1	NA	TRBV20-1	TGCAGTGCTCCGGGGACAGGGCAGGTCTACGAGCAGTACTTC	CSAPGTGQVYEQYF
TRBJ2-3	NA	NA	TRBV12-3/TRBV12-4	TGTGCCAGCAGTATAGGGCAGACAAGCACAGATACGCAGTATTTT	CASSIGQTSTDTQYF
TRBJ2-6	NA	many	TRBV13	TGTGCCAGCAGCTTAGGCTGGGTTCGCCTCGGATACTCTGGGGCCAACGTCCTGACTTTC	CASSLGWVRLGYSGANVLTF
TRBJ2-3	NA	NA	TRBV11-2	TGTGCCAGCAGCGAAGAGATAGGGGTACCTCAAGTGGGCACAGATACGCAGTATTTT	CASSEEIGVPQVGTDTQYF
TRBJ2-7	NA	few	TRBV20-1	TGCAGTGCTAGAGATTTACCGGCCGGGGGAGAGACCTACGAGCAGTACTTC	CSARDLPAGGETYEQYF
TRBJ2-3	NA	NA	TRBV12-3/TRBV12-4	TGTGCCAGCAATATTTGGACAGGAGGGTCAGATACGCAGTATTTT	CASNIWTGGSDTQYF
TRBJ2-1	TRBD1	NA	TRBV24-1	TGTGCCACCAGTGACCCGACAGGGGGCTACAATGAGCAGTTCTTC	CATSDPTGGYNEQFF
TRBJ2-1	TRBD2	NA	TRBV20-1	TGCAGTGCTAGTTGGGCGGGAGATAACAATGAGCAGTTCTTC	CSASWAGDNNEQFF
TRBJ2-1	NA	NA	TRBV2	TGTGCCAGCAGACGGGACTCGCAATCCGCACAGTTCTTC	CASRRDSQSAQFF
TRBJ1-1	TRBD1	few	TRBV6-2/TRBV6-3	TGTGCCAGTGGACAGGGAACTGAAGCTTTCTTT	CASGQGTEAFF
TRBJ2-1	TRBD2	NA	TRBV6-5	TGTGCCAGCAGTCTGCAAAGGGGACTAGCGGGTAATGAGCAGTTCTTC	CASSLQRGLAGNEQFF
TRBJ2-1	NA	NA	TRBV5-6	TGTGCCAGCAGCTTGGGTACGGGGAGACGCTCCTACAATGAGCAGTTCTTC	CASSLGTGRRSYNEQFF
TRBJ2-7	TRBD2	few	TRBV7-9	TGTGCCAGCAGCCCCGGGCTAGCGGGCCGCTACGAGCAGTACTTC	CASSPGLAGRYEQYF
TRBJ2-3	TRBD2	NA	TRBV20-1	TGCAGTGCTAGAGACGCTCCCCTGACTAGCGGGAGGGCCATGGCAGATACGCAGTATTTT	CSARDAPLTSGRAMADTQYF
TRBJ1-4	TRBD1	once	TRBV27	TGTGCCAGCAGCCAAGGGGCCAGGGGGCATGAAAAACTGTTTTTT	CASSQGARGHEKLFF
TRBJ1-5	NA	NA	TRBV28	TGTGCCAGCAGCTCCTATGGGGAGCATCAGCCCCAGCATTTT	CASSSYGEHQPQHF
TRBJ1-1	NA	few	TRBV12-3/TRBV12-4	TGTGCCAGCAGCGACCCGGGTACTGAAGCTTTCTTT	CASSDPGTEAFF
TRBJ1-4	NA	NA	TRBV29-1	TGCAGCGTTAAGTGGGCAACTAATGAAAAACTGTTTTTT	CSVKWATNEKLFF
TRBJ2-5	NA	NA	TRBV4-1	TGCGCCAGCAGCCAAGGAGGGGAAGAGACCCAGTACTTC	CASSQGGEETQYF
TRBJ2-7	TRBD2	many	TRBV20-1	TGCAGTGCAGTCCCCGGGACTAGCGGAACCTACGAGCAGTACTTC	CSAVPGTSGTYEQYF
TRBJ2-5	NA	few	TRBV2	TGTGCCAGCATGTGGAGTCTGGCCCCCCAAGAGACCCAGTACTTC	CASMWSLAPQETQYF
TRBJ2-1	NA	NA	TRBV5-1	TGCGCCAGCATTGACGGGGTATACAATGAGCAGTTCTTC	CASIDGVYNEQFF
TRBJ1-1	NA	NA	TRBV12-3/TRBV12-4	TGTGCCAGCGGCCGGGCGAGAGCTTTCTTT	CASGRARAFF
TRBJ1-4	TRBD1	NA	TRBV27	TGTGCCAGCAGTTTAGGGACAGAAAATGAAAAACTGTTTTTT	CASSLGTENEKLFF
TRBJ2-1	TRBD2	NA	TRBV29-1	TGCAGCGGCACTAGCGGGAGGGCTGAGCAGTTCTTC	CSGTSGRAEQFF
TRBJ1-2	TRBD1	NA	TRBV4-1	TGCGCCAGCACCTCACCCGGACAGGGCTATGGCTACACCTTC	CASTSPGQGYGYTF
TRBJ1-6	NA	NA	TRBV7-9	TGTGCCAGCGCCCCCGGGGGGGGCAGTTCACCCCTCCACTTT	CASAPGGGSSPLHF
TRBJ2-1	NA	NA	TRBV24-1	TGTGCCACCAGTGATGCGAGGATTCGGTACAATGAGCAGTTCTTC	CATSDARIRYNEQFF
TRBJ2-7	NA	NA	TRBV28	TGTGCCAGCAGGACCCTCGGGAGAGGGAGGATCGAGCAGTACTTC	CASRTLGRGRIEQYF
TRBJ2-1	NA	NA	TRBV4-1	TGCGCCAGCAGCCAAGATCAGGGGTCCCTGGCGTACAATGAGCAGTTCTTC	CASSQDQGSLAYNEQFF